Listed below are T cell receptor beta chains from one sample, sequenced in a study of blood T cell repertoires in COVID-19. Sequencing used immunoSEQ multiplex PCR; TCRdb keeps in-frame clones, though not all of them. This table holds 250,000 to 350,000 clones, roughly 84% found once. The specimen sequenced was peripheral blood. The receptors here all came from a human donor with COVID-19, enrolled during active disease. The donor label of this sample is uncertain. The CDR3 runs from the conserved cysteine through the conserved F or W. The D gene is left open where the match is weak. Not all rows give a size; the values are once, few, many and, for expanded clones, a class.

>TRBV28|NA|TRBJ1-2|NA
CASDQGVGYTF
TGTGCCAGCGACCAAGGGGTTGGCTACACCTTC
>TRBV11-2|NA|TRBJ1-2|NA
CASSPSGEIGYGYTF
TGTGCCAGCAGCCCCAGTGGGGAGATTGGCTATGGCTACACCTTC
>TRBV20-1|NA|TRBJ2-1|NA
CSASRRLGTYNEQFF
TGCAGTGCTAGTAGACGTTTGGGGACTTACAATGAGCAGTTCTTC
>TRBV11-2|NA|TRBJ2-2|NA
CASSLSPGELFF
TGTGCCAGCAGCTTGAGCCCCGGGGAGCTGTTTTTT
>TRBV6-5|NA|TRBJ2-7|NA
CASRLVWEQYF
TGTGCCAGCAGACTGGTTTGGGAGCAGTACTTC
>TRBV7-2|NA|TRBJ1-1|NA
CASSFYFQDSTFF
TGTGCCAGCAGCTTTTACTTTCAGGATTCAACTTTCTTT
>TRBV10-3|NA|TRBJ2-1|TRBD2
CAISQSSGAGDEQFF
TGTGCCATCAGTCAATCCAGCGGGGCCGGGGATGAGCAGTTCTTC
>TRBV2|NA|TRBJ2-7|TRBD2
CANQPGLASGEQYF
TGTGCCAACCAACCGGGACTAGCATCGGGCGAGCAGTACTTC
>TRBV5-1|NA|TRBJ2-1|TRBD2
CASSPTAGGNEQFF
TGCGCCAGCAGCCCCACGGCGGGGGGCAATGAGCAGTTCTTC
>TRBV11-3|NA|TRBJ2-3|NA
CASSLRGGSDTQYF
TGTGCCAGCAGCCTCAGAGGGGGATCAGATACGCAGTATTTT
>TRBV28|NA|TRBJ1-1|NA
CASSLGLTTEAFF
TGTGCCAGCAGTTTAGGGCTTACCACTGAAGCTTTCTTT
>TRBV12-3/TRBV12-4|NA|TRBJ2-5|NA
CASNPGFEETQYF
TGTGCCAGCAACCCAGGGTTCGAGGAGACCCAGTACTTC
>TRBV11-2|once|TRBJ1-2|NA
CASSPQGYGYTF
TGTGCCAGCAGCCCGCAGGGGTATGGCTACACCTTC
>TRBV7-7|NA|TRBJ2-5|TRBD2
CASSQARGEIGTQYF
TGTGCTAGCAGCCAAGCGCGGGGGGAGATAGGGACCCAGTACTTC
>TRBV5-1|NA|TRBJ2-7|NA
CASSTQDREGEQYF
TGCGCCAGCAGCACCCAGGACAGGGAGGGCGAGCAGTACTTC
>TRBV12-3/TRBV12-4|NA|TRBJ1-2|NA
CASSSEFNFGYTF
TGTGCCAGCAGTTCGGAGTTTAATTTTGGCTACACCTTC
>TRBV6-4|NA|TRBJ1-6|NA
CASSDSWGDSPLHF
TGTGCCAGCAGTGACTCGTGGGGCGATTCACCCCTCCACTTT
>TRBV11-2|NA|TRBJ1-1|NA
CASTFGAAEAFF
TGTGCCAGCACTTTTGGGGCGGCTGAAGCTTTCTTT
>TRBV28|NA|TRBJ2-7|NA
CASTPPLGGEGEQYF
TGTGCCAGCACCCCCCCGTTAGGGGGAGAAGGAGAGCAGTACTTC
>TRBV6-5|NA|TRBJ1-1|NA
CASSYGSEAPEAFF
TGTGCCAGCAGTTACGGTTCCGAGGCCCCTGAAGCTTTCTTT
>TRBV9|NA|TRBJ2-1|TRBD2
CASSVEGRGSYNEQFF
TGTGCCAGCAGCGTAGAGGGGCGGGGGTCCTACAATGAGCAGTTCTTC
>TRBV6-5|NA|TRBJ2-7|TRBD1
CASSSGQVAFYEQYF
TGTGCCAGCAGCTCCGGACAGGTCGCCTTCTACGAGCAGTACTTC
>TRBV3-1/TRBV3-2|NA|TRBJ1-3|NA
CASSQAAQGNTIYF
TGTGCCAGCAGCCAAGCCGCACAGGGAAACACCATATATTTT